A selection of T cell receptor beta chains follows, all from one sample in a study of beta chain features in type 1 diabetes. TCRdb keeps only in-frame clones here, not all; method: immunoSEQ multiplex PCR. The sample holds hundreds of thousands of clones, roughly 14% seen once. Sequencing was done on a sample of naive CD4+ T cells from blood. These receptors were collected from a woman in her 40s in good health. Both conserved end residues are part of each CDR3. A D gene is named only where the DNA matches it firmly. Only some rows state a clone size, as once, few, many or a class for expanded clones.

>TRBV19|TRBD1|few|TRBJ2-3
CASSRDLGRDRGYDTDTQYF
TGTGCCAGTAGTCGGGACCTCGGCCGGGACAGGGGGTATGACACAGATACGCAGTATTTT
>TRBV15|TRBD2|few|TRBJ2-3
CATGFGGAAADTQYF
TGTGCCACCGGTTTCGGGGGGGCCGCCGCAGATACGCAGTATTTT
>TRBV5-4|TRBD1|.|TRBJ2-1
CASRSETGGMEQFF
TGTGCCAGCAGATCAGAAACAGGGGGTATGGAGCAGTTCTTC
>TRBV19|.|few|TRBJ2-1
CASNQGRSNEQFF
TGTGCCAGTAACCAGGGAAGGAGCAATGAGCAGTTCTTC
>TRBV4-3|.|many|TRBJ2-7
CASSQDGSGPYEQYF
TGCGCCAGCAGCCAAGATGGTTCAGGGCCCTACGAGCAGTACTTC
>TRBV18|TRBD1|.|TRBJ1-2
CASSPTGGSYNYGYTF
TGTGCCAGCTCACCGACAGGGGGCTCATATAACTATGGCTACACCTTC
>TRBV19|.|.|TRBJ1-4
CASSPTATNEKLFF
TGTGCCAGTAGTCCGACAGCAACTAATGAAAAACTGTTTTTT
>TRBV7-9|TRBD1|few|TRBJ1-6
CASSLGTGGPKNSPLHF
TGTGCCAGCAGCTTGGGGACAGGGGGCCCAAAGAATTCACCCCTCCACTTT
>TRBV7-9|.|many|TRBJ2-3
CASSLRQAAGDTQYF
TGTGCCAGCAGCTTAAGACAGGCAGCGGGGGATACGCAGTATTTT
>TRBV18|.|.|TRBJ2-3
CASSPRLAGDTQYF
TGTGCCAGCTCACCACGGCTTGCGGGGGATACGCAGTATTTT
>TRBV7-9|.|few|TRBJ2-7
CASSLEAGAGYEQYF
TGTGCCAGCAGCTTAGAAGCCGGAGCGGGCTACGAGCAGTACTTC
>TRBV12-5|TRBD2|few|TRBJ2-1
CASGSAGAPSSYNEQFF
TGTGCTAGTGGTTCAGCGGGGGCTCCAAGCTCCTACAATGAGCAGTTCTTC
>TRBV5-8|TRBD2|.|TRBJ2-1
CASSRDGGSYNEQFF
TGTGCCAGCAGCCGGGACGGGGGGTCCTACAATGAGCAGTTCTTC
>TRBV29-1|.|few|TRBJ2-7
CSVEDLWTLVQYF
TGCAGCGTTGAAGACCTTTGGACACTCGTGCAGTACTTC
>TRBV27|.|.|TRBJ1-5
CASNTRGSGQPQHF
TGTGCCAGCAATACCAGGGGTTCCGGTCAGCCCCAGCATTTT
>TRBV9|.|few|TRBJ2-6
CASSIARSGANVLTF
TGTGCCAGCAGCATAGCACGGTCTGGGGCCAACGTCCTGACTTTC
>TRBV13|.|.|TRBJ2-3
CASSLGLPFGTDTQYF
TGTGCCAGCAGCTTAGGACTTCCTTTTGGCACAGATACGCAGTATTTT
>TRBV18|TRBD1|.|TRBJ1-2
CASSPGDSRDYGYTF
TGTGCCAGCTCACCAGGGGACAGTCGAGACTATGGCTACACCTTC
>TRBV10-3|TRBD2|.|TRBJ2-5
CAISGSGGVRETQYF
TGTGCCATCAGTGGTAGCGGGGGGGTGCGAGAGACCCAGTACTTC
>TRBV6-5|TRBD2|.|TRBJ2-5
CASSFPGRGGQETQYF
TGTGCCAGCAGTTTTCCCGGACGGGGGGGCCAAGAGACCCAGTACTTC
>TRBV9|.|few|TRBJ1-4
CASSPPGRAPFEKLFF
TGTGCCAGCAGCCCCCCTGGCAGGGCGCCTTTTGAAAAACTGTTTTTT
>TRBV19|.|.|TRBJ1-5
CASRLGASNQPQHF
TGTGCCAGTAGGCTAGGGGCCAGCAATCAGCCCCAGCATTTT
>TRBV4-1|.|.|TRBJ2-3
CASSQASGSLTSTDTQYF
TGCGCCAGCAGCCAAGCGTCGGGGAGCCTCACTAGCACAGATACGCAGTATTTT
>TRBV10-3|TRBD1|.|TRBJ2-5
CAISPLDRAGTQYF
TGTGCCATCAGCCCCTTGGACAGGGCCGGGACCCAGTACTTC
>TRBV7-9|TRBD1|few|TRBJ1-3
CASSHPSGTGSGNTIYF
TGTGCCAGCAGCCATCCTAGCGGGACAGGCTCTGGAAACACCATATATTTT
>TRBV4-3|TRBD1|.|TRBJ2-7
CASSQDRTGDYEQYF
TGCGCCAGCAGCCAAGACCGGACAGGCGACTACGAGCAGTACTTC
>TRBV19|TRBD1|.|TRBJ2-1
CASSSKGQAINEQFF
TGTGCCAGTAGCTCGAAGGGACAGGCCATCAATGAGCAGTTCTTC
>TRBV2|TRBD1|few|TRBJ1-3
CASSEGQSSGNTIYF
TGTGCCAGCAGTGAGGGACAGAGCTCTGGAAACACCATATATTTT
>TRBV21-1|.|.|TRBJ2-5
CASSKRQIKDDILETQYF
TGTGCCAGCAGCAAAAGACAGATTAAGGACGACATTTTGGAGACCCAGTACTTC
>TRBV14|.|.|TRBJ1-6
CASSQDGGSSYNSPLHF
TGTGCCAGCAGCCAAGACGGGGGTAGCTCCTATAATTCACCCCTCCACTTT
>TRBV9|TRBD1|few|TRBJ2-5
CASSARPDRQETQYF
TGTGCCAGCAGCGCCCGACCGGACAGGCAAGAGACCCAGTACTTC
>TRBV7-9|.|.|TRBJ1-5
CASSLAENQPQHF
TGTGCCAGCAGCTTAGCGGAGAATCAGCCCCAGCATTTT
>TRBV5-1|.|.|TRBJ1-4
CASSLNLGVNEKLFF
TGCGCCAGCAGCTTGAATTTAGGAGTTAATGAAAAACTGTTTTTT